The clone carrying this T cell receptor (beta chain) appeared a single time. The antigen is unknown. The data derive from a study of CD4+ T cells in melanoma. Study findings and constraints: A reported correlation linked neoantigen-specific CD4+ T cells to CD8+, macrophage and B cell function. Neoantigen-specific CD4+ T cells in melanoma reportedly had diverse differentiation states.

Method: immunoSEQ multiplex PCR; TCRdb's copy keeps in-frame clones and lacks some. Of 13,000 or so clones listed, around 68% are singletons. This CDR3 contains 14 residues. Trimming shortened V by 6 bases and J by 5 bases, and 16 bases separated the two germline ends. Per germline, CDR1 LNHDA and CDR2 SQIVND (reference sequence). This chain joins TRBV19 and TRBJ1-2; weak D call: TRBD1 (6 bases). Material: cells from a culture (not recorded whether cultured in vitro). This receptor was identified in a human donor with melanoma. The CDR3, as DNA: TGTGCCAGTAGCCGAAGAGGGGGGGCGTATGGCTACACCTTC. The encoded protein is CASSRRGGAYGYTF.